This TCR beta chain comes out of a study of T cell responses to AZD1222 COVID-19 vaccine. Whole-study results and caveats: In a largely white British group with more females than males, clonal diversity was possibly underestimated. Baseline seropositivity occurred in only a handful of AZD1222 recipients.

Sequencing used immunoSEQ multiplex PCR; TCRdb keeps in-frame clones, though not all of them. This table holds under 150,000 clones, roughly 92% found once. Trimming cost V 1 base and J 4 bases, with 12 bases left between them. This CDR3 region has 15 residues. CDR1 and CDR2 (germline): SGDLS, YYNGEE. Second-dose intervals near 4 or 12 weeks were combined. Comments on this clone: What it binds is not known.

The receptor was isolated from an adult who received the AZD1222 COVID-19 vaccine. This chain uses TRBV9 with TRBJ2-4; weak D call: TRBD1 (6 bases). Sequenced material: peripheral blood, taken 28 days after the second AZD1222 dose. The DNA of the CDR3 is TGTGCCAGCAGCGTAAAGGACAGCTCTAAAAACATTCAGTACTTC. Protein product: CASSVKDSSKNIQYF.